This TCR beta chain stems from a study of blood T cell repertoires in COVID-19. Study details: In each case, the material was cDNA or gDNA derived from T cells, B-cell-depleted T cells, or PBMCs.

Libraries were prepared by immunoSEQ multiplex PCR; TCRdb keeps only in-frame clonotypes and omits some of them. Found here are about 180,000 clones, about 84% of them singletons; the top ten hold more than 5.5%. Trimming shortened V by 2 bases and J by 1 base, and 3 bases separated the two germline ends. CDR3 length: 12 residues. CDR1 is SGHDT and CDR2 is YYEEEE in the germline V gene. Source material: peripheral blood. The clonotype comes from a human donor in a cohort sampled during active COVID-19. The V gene is TRBV5-6, the J gene TRBJ1-1; D not resolved. The CDR3 region has the DNA TGTGCCAGCAGCTTCCGGAACACTGAAGCTTTCTTT. It is translated as CASSFRNTEAFF.